This T cell receptor (beta chain) comes out of a study of radiation and T cells in renal cell carcinoma. The wider study: Nephrectomy followed 15 Gy stereotactic body radiation by 4 weeks.

Described time point: blood 2 weeks post-SBRT. The treatment: 15 Gy SBRT to primary tumor, nephrectomy 4 weeks later. The patient's renal cell carcinoma had clear cell pathology. Study-level findings and limits: From baseline, blood top tumor clonotypes peaked at 2 weeks post-radiation.

Sequenced by immunoSEQ multiplex PCR; TCRdb stores in-frame clones only, minus some. The top ten clones hold approximately 5% of a sample with 60,000 to 80,000 clones, about 80% of them seen once. This CDR3 is 18 amino acids long. Regarding this clone: The target antigen is unknown.

Sequencing was performed on blood, taken from a patient whose treatment included radiotherapy and nephrectomy. The sequence was collected from a man aged 55 to 69 with renal cell carcinoma. This sequence joins TRBV1 and TRBJ2-4. TRBV1 is described as a pseudogene. CDR3: CTSNPTGTGTLAKNIQYF. DNA for the CDR3: TGCACCAGCAACCCAACCGGCACCGGGACCTTAGCCAAAAACATTCAGTACTTC.